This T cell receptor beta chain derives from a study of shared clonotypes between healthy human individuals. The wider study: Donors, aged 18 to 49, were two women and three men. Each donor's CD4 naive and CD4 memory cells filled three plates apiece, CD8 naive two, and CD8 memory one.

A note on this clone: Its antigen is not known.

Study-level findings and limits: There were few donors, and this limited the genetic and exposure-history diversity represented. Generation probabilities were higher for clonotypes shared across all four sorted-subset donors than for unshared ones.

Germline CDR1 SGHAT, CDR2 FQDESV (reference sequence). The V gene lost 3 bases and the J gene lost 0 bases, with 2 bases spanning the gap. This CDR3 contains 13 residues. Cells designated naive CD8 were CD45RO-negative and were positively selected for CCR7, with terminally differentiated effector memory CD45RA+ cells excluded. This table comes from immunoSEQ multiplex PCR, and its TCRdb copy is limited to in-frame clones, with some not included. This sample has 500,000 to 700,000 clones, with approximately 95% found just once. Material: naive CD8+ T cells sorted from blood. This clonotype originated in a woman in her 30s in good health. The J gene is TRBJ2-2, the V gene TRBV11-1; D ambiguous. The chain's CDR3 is CASSLANTGELFF. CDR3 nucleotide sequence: TGTGCCAGCAGCTTGGCGAACACCGGGGAGCTGTTTTTT.